Here is one TCR beta chain with its context. This sample's TCRbeta library carried unique molecular identifier barcodes. TCRdb passed the PCR reads through MiXCR, listing each CDR3 protein once. The sample lists a few hundred thousand distinct CDR3 sequences, about 9.4% occurring once. This sample was taken from a study of T-cell reconstitution after alpha-beta-depleted transplantation in children. This CDR3 is 17 amino acids long. The V end lost 1 base, the J end lost 0 bases, and 16 bases lay between the germline ends. CDR1 PRHDT and CDR2 FYEKMQ come from the germline V gene (reference sequence). The gene calls are TRBV13 and TRBJ2-7, with a tentative D call TRBD2 (6 bases). The sequencing used PBMCs from the stem cell graft donor, collected from the stem cell graft. The TCR comes from a human donor who donated a stem cell graft to a child with acute lymphoblastic leukemia. DNA for the CDR3: TGTGCCAGCAGCTTAGAGGAGGGGTTCCAAAACTCCTACGAGCAGTACTTC. It specifies CASSLEEGFQNSYEQYF.